The clone carrying this T cell receptor beta chain turned up a few times. No antigen is known for it. These data originate in a study of post-analysis software for immune sequencing data. General observations from the study: Five or six TRBV segments, TRBV5-6, TRBV5-1 and TRBV20-1 among them, were found more frequent in patients than controls. By F measure, strong co-clustering occurred among samples prepared in the same batch.

CDR3 length: 19 residues. The V segment lost 5 bases and the J segment 2 bases; nucleotides outside the gene matches: 13. Germline CDR1 is SGHVS and CDR2 is FNYEAQ. Included in the TCR beta cDNA libraries were unique molecular identifiers. TCRdb re-called the PCR reads with MiXCR, one entry per CDR3 protein. The sample carries about 160,000 distinct CDR3 sequences, about 37% recorded once. The receptor's source is a girl aged 5-17 years with multiple sclerosis. This specimen consisted of blood, obtained after autologous hematopoietic stem cell transplantation. The J gene is TRBJ2-6, the V gene TRBV7-6; 9 bases line up with TRBD1. The CDR3 DNA reads TGTGCCAGCAGCCCGCATCAACTCACAGGGGGCGCTGGGGCCAACGTCCTGACTTTC. Translated, it gives CASSPHQLTGGAGANVLTF. Full variable domain (outside the CDR3, taken from reference TRBV7-6 and TRBJ2-6): GAGVSQSPRYKVTKRGQDVALRCDPISGHVSLYWYRQALGQGPEFLTYFNYEAQQDKSGLPNDRFSAERPEGSISTLTIQRTEQRDSAMYRCASSPHQLTGGAGANVLTFGAGSRLTVL.